The 20 T cell receptor beta chains below come from one sample, sequenced in a study of shared clonotypes between healthy human individuals. Method: immunoSEQ multiplex PCR; TCRdb's copy keeps in-frame clones and lacks some. The table lists 2,500,000 or so clones, 80% to 95% of them singletons. Sequencing used naive CD4+ T cells from PBMCs. The sample's subset: CD45RA+ positively selected. Receptors originate from a man between 18 and 35 years old in good health. Some clones in this sample may be carry-over from other donors' samples.

On this clone: Other nucleotide sequences from this sample produce the same CDR3. This chain connects TRBV20-1 to TRBJ2-7; 7 positions match TRBD1. The CDR3 length is 11 residues. CDR1 and CDR2 (germline): DFQATT, SNEGSKA (reference sequence). The V segment lost 7 bases and the J segment 2 bases; nucleotides outside the gene matches: 2. Written as DNA, the CDR3 is TGCAGTGGACAGGGTGCCTACGAGCAGTACTTC. As protein: CSGQGAYEQYF.

The rearrangement joins TRBV30 to TRBJ2-7; tentatively, D is TRBD2 (6 bases). From germline, CDR1 is GTSNPN and CDR2 SVGIG (reference sequence). The CDR3 covers 17 residues. V lost 1 base and J 2 bases, leaving 21 bases between the germline ends. CDR3 amino acids: CAWSGGRGGIQPYEQYF. In DNA form, the CDR3 reads TGTGCCTGGAGTGGAGGGCGGGGCGGGATACAACCCTACGAGCAGTACTTC. Using reference TRBV30 and TRBJ2-7 for the parts outside the CDR3, the full variable domain is SQTIHQWPATLVQPVGSPLSLECTVEGTSNPNLYWYRQAAGRGLQLLFYSVGIGQISSEVPQNLSASRPQDRQFILSSKKLLLSDSGFYLCAWSGGRGGIQPYEQYFGPGTRLTVT.

The chain links TRBV6-6 to TRBJ2-5; the match to TRBD2 covers 13 bases. This CDR3 is built from 15 residues. The germline V gene encodes CDR1 MNHNY and CDR2 SVGAGI (reference sequence). The V and J ends lost 6 bases and 5 bases, in that order; junction bases with no gene match: 6. The CDR3 region is CASSRGLAGDETQYF. As DNA, the CDR3 is TGTGCCAGCAGCCGCGGACTAGCGGGAGATGAGACCCAGTACTTC.

V usage is TRBV20-1 and J usage is TRBJ2-5; D gene uncertain. The CDR3 totals 11 residues. Germline loops: CDR1 DFQATT, CDR2 SNEGSKA (reference sequence). The V end was cut by 6 bases, the J end by 5 bases, with 10 bases between. The CDR3 coding sequence is TGCAGTGCCCCCCTCCCGGAGACCCAGTACTTC. It is translated as CSAPLPETQYF.

The V call is TRBV2, the J call TRBJ1-1; no clear D gene. Germline-derived CDR1 and CDR2 are SNHLY and FYNNEI. Trimming left V 5 bases short and J 7 bases short, with 11 bases between. This CDR3 has 12 residues. Here the CDR3 reads CASSSNSNEAFF. CDR3 DNA sequence: TGTGCCAGCAGTTCGAACAGTAATGAAGCTTTCTTT.

This chain connects TRBV7-8 to TRBJ2-3, with D perhaps matching TRBD2 (6 bases). V lost 0 bases and J 0 bases, leaving 16 bases between the germline ends. The CDR3 covers 18 residues. Germline CDR1 is SGHVS and CDR2 is FQNEAQ. CDR3 region: CASSLALGGLRSTDTQYF. The DNA for the CDR3 is TGTGCCAGCAGCTTAGCCCTCGGGGGTCTCCGCAGCACAGATACGCAGTATTTT.

The genes are TRBV18 and TRBJ2-5; D unresolved. V dropped 5 bases and J dropped 7 bases, with 14 bases sitting between them. The CDR3 sequence is 13 residues long. CDR1 is KGHSH, CDR2 LQKENI, per germline. The CDR3 here is CASSSGQDGTQYF. The CDR3 nucleotides read TGTGCCAGCTCATCCGGCCAAGATGGGACCCAGTACTTC.

V and J are TRBV18 and TRBJ2-3; 15 bases match TRBD2. The CDR3 runs to 18 residues. Per germline, CDR1 KGHSH and CDR2 LQKENI. V was clipped by 3 bases and J by 1 base; unmatched bases: 5. The CDR3 nucleotides are TGTGCCAGCTCACCTTGGACTAGCGGGAGGGCCGGCACAGATACGCAGTATTTT. It yields the protein CASSPWTSGRAGTDTQYF.

The V gene is TRBV29-1, the J gene TRBJ2-7; D is possibly TRBD1 or TRBD2 (5 bases each). CDR1 and CDR2 (germline): SQVTM, ANQGSEA. V lost 4 bases to trimming and J lost 2 bases, with 12 bases between them. The CDR3 length is 13 residues. In DNA, the CDR3 is TGCAGCGTTGCGGGACCTCCGACCTACGAGCAGTACTTC. Translated: CSVAGPPTYEQYF.

The chain joins TRBV18 to TRBJ2-3, with D maybe TRBD2 (5 bases). This CDR3 region has 13 residues. Germline lookup yields CDR1 KGHSH and CDR2 LQKENI. Between the trimmed V and J ends, which lost 0 bases and 10 bases, there was a span of 11 bases. CDR3 bases: TGTGCCAGCTCACCACCCGGGAACACGGCGCAGTATTTT. This translates into CASSPPGNTAQYF.

The rearrangement uses TRBV6-1 and TRBJ1-4; 8 nucleotides line up with TRBD1. Trimming at V came to 4 bases and at J to 8 bases, leaving 9 bases not matched to a gene. The CDR3 spans 15 residues. The germline CDR1 and CDR2 sequences are MNHNS and SASEGT. DNA of the CDR3: TGTGCCAGCAGTGGCAGGACAGGGCGTCGGGAAAAACTGTTTTTT. Amino acid sequence: CASSGRTGRREKLFF.

This clone showed up just a few times. The gene calls are TRBV7-3 and TRBJ1-1; TRBD1 might be the D (6 bases). The V gene lost 5 bases and the J gene lost 0 bases, with 13 bases spanning the gap. The germline gives CDR1 SGHTA, CDR2 FQGTGA. There are 15 residues in the CDR3. The CDR3 region is CASSRSGELNTEAFF. The CDR3 nucleotides are TGTGCCAGCAGCCGCTCAGGGGAGCTGAACACTGAAGCTTTCTTT.

Only one count was recorded for this clone. The chain couples TRBV6-5 to TRBJ1-6; 7 bases align to TRBD1. The CDR3 covers 15 residues. The J segment lost 5 bases and the V segment lost 5 bases, leaving 6 bases of the junction unmatched. Germline V gene sequence: CDR1 MNHEY, CDR2 SVGAGI. The CDR3 is CASSGSRGDNSPLHF. The CDR3 DNA reads as TGTGCCAGCAGTGGAAGCAGGGGGGATAATTCACCCCTCCACTTT.

The chain links TRBV29-1 to TRBJ2-1; D gene uncertain. This CDR3 has 15 amino acids. V was shortened by 0 bases and J by 0 bases, with 9 bases between the two germline ends. CDR1 is SQVTM and CDR2 is ANQGSEA in the germline V gene. This CDR3 reads CSVEDRRVSYNEQFF. As DNA, the CDR3 is TGCAGCGTTGAAGATCGCCGGGTCTCCTACAATGAGCAGTTCTTC.

The V call is TRBV9, the J call TRBJ1-2, with unresolved D. Germline assignment: CDR1 SGDLS and CDR2 YYNGEE. V lost 0 bases and J lost 3, with 12 bases in between. This CDR3 has 15 residues. DNA of the CDR3: TGTGCCAGCAGCGTAGTAACCGGCGGCCACTATGGCTACACCTTC. This codes for CASSVVTGGHYGYTF.

The genes are TRBV28 and TRBJ2-1; TRBD2 aligns across 15 bases. Per the germline V gene, CDR1 is MDHEN and CDR2 is SYDVKM. The V segment lost 0 bases and the J segment 7 bases; nucleotides outside the gene matches: 1. This CDR3 spans 16 amino acids. CDR3 in DNA: TGTGCCAGCAGTTTATGGGGGACTAGCGGGAGGAATGAGCAGTTCTTC. Translated: CASSLWGTSGRNEQFF.

The chain links TRBV7-9 to TRBJ1-1; unclear D gene. CDR3 size: 13 residues. V lost 5 bases to trimming and J lost 1 base, with 8 bases between them. Germline CDR1 reads SEHNR; CDR2 reads FQNEAQ (reference sequence). The CDR3 is CASSKSGNTEAFF. In nucleotides, the CDR3 is TGTGCCAGCAGCAAATCGGGGAACACTGAAGCTTTCTTT.

This chain links TRBV15 with TRBJ2-3, with D uncertain. Germline CDR1 is LNHNV and CDR2 is YYDKDF (reference sequence). CDR3 size: 14 residues. V was trimmed by 0 bases and J by 0 bases, leaving 4 bases between them. The CDR3 sequence: CATSRDDSTDTQYF. Written as DNA, the CDR3 is TGTGCCACCAGCAGAGATGACAGCACAGATACGCAGTATTTT.

The chain uses TRBV18 and TRBJ1-2, with D perhaps TRBD1 (5 bases). The CDR3 has 14 amino acids. With 4 bases removed from V and 1 base from J, the gap between germline ends came to 10 bases. Germline-derived CDR1 and CDR2 are KGHSH and LQKENI. CDR3 protein: CASSLRTLNYGYTF. CDR3 DNA sequence: TGTGCCAGCTCACTCCGGACACTTAACTATGGCTACACCTTC.

This rearrangement joins TRBV29-1 to TRBJ2-5; TRBD1 agrees at 9 bases. CDR3 length: 14 residues. Trimming cost V 6 bases and J 4 bases; bases outside gene matches: 9. Germline assignment: CDR1 SQVTM and CDR2 ANQGSEA. Written as DNA, the CDR3 is TGCAGCGTGAATACAGGGGGCGCGGGAGAGACCCAGTACTTC. It is translated as CSVNTGGAGETQYF.